This TCR beta chain was captured in a study of T cell clones after liver transplantation. V was shortened by 6 bases and J by 0 bases, with 15 bases between the two germline ends. CDR1 and CDR2 (germline): MDHEN, SYDVKM. This CDR3 contains 16 residues. Concerning this clone: The antigen is not known.

Only in-frame clones appear in the TCRdb table, and some are missing; sequencing was by immunoSEQ multiplex PCR. The sample yields some 60,000 clones, 70% to 80% seen once. Notes on the study in general: Post-transplant, graft-donor-reactive CD4 TCRbeta sequences in blood dropped significantly in 5 of 8 subjects.

V and J are TRBV28 and TRBJ1-5; possible D gene TRBD1, 6 bases. The sample here was CD4+ T cells from blood, taken before liver transplant. The sequence came from a human donor who received a liver transplant. This CDR3 reads CASSQGMVRSNQPQHF. Here the CDR3 DNA reads TGTGCCAGCAGCCAGGGGATGGTCCGTAGCAATCAGCCCCAGCATTTT.